This T cell receptor (beta chain) appears in the sequencing data of a study of control samples from healthy donors and cancer patients. The assay was immunoSEQ multiplex PCR, and TCRdb's table has in-frame clones only and misses some. The sample includes about 160,000 clones, 85% to 90% of them seen just once. The TCR sequence derives from a man aged 25-45 years in good health. Material for sequencing was blood.

CDR3 DNA sequence: TGTGCCAGCAGCCGACCAACTGGAAACACCATATATTTT. This translates into CASSRPTGNTIYF. The chain recombines TRBV7-9 with TRBJ1-3; D remains ambiguous. This CDR3 comprises 13 residues. Germline V gene sequence: CDR1 SEHNR, CDR2 FQNEAQ (reference sequence). Trimming took 5 bases from V and 2 from J, leaving 7 bases between them.